This section outlines one T cell receptor beta chain sequence together with its context. Per the germline V gene, CDR1 is SEHNR and CDR2 is FQNEAQ (reference sequence). V lost 6 bases and J lost 2, with 8 bases in between. This CDR3 is 13 amino acids long. Profiled with immunoSEQ multiplex PCR; TCRdb holds only in-frame clones, not every one. The sample lists roughly 93,000 clones; about 91% were seen once. The data originate from a study of T cell changes during pregnancy in multiple sclerosis. The chain couples TRBV7-9 to TRBJ1-5; D gene unclear. Sequencing used peripheral blood, obtained before pregnancy. The sequence came from a female donor with multiple sclerosis, enrolled in a pregnancy study. The CDR3 DNA reads as TGTGCCAGCAGGCCGGAGGGCAATCAGCCCCAGCATTTT. Its protein product is CASRPEGNQPQHF.